These T cell receptor beta chains were read from a single sample in a study of T cell changes during pregnancy in multiple sclerosis. Profiled with immunoSEQ multiplex PCR; TCRdb holds only in-frame clones, not every one. Seen here are 84,000 or so clones, 94% observed once, and the top ten hold around 0.84%. The sample in question was peripheral blood, obtained in the third trimester of pregnancy. Source of these receptors: a female donor with multiple sclerosis, enrolled in a pregnancy study. Both conserved end residues are part of each CDR3. The order of the fields is clone size, V gene, J gene, D gene, CDR3 DNA, CDR3 protein. D genes are given only for firm matches. The size field is filled for only some rows; it gives once, few, many or a size class.

>.|TRBV5-1|TRBJ1-1|.
TGCGCCAGCAGCTTCGGACAGACTGAAGCTTTCTTT
CASSFGQTEAFF
>.|TRBV7-2|TRBJ1-1|.
TGTGCCAGCAGCTTAGCGACCCCACAGGGCGCTGAAGCTTTCTTT
CASSLATPQGAEAFF
>.|TRBV27|TRBJ2-7|TRBD2
TGTGCCAGCAGCAGGGGGACTAGCGGCAGCTACGAGCAGTACTTC
CASSRGTSGSYEQYF
>.|TRBV5-4|TRBJ2-7|.
TGTGCCAGCAGCTTACCGGGAGTTGGCGAGCAGTACTTC
CASSLPGVGEQYF
>once|TRBV30|TRBJ2-2|.
TGTGCCTGGAGTCCGGGAGACGCGAACACCGGGGAGCTGTTTTTT
CAWSPGDANTGELFF
>.|TRBV4-1|TRBJ1-1|.
TGCGCCAGCAGCCTCTCCGGGGGGGGGAACACTGAAGCTTTCTTT
CASSLSGGGNTEAFF
>.|TRBV29-1|TRBJ2-7|.
TGCAGCGTTGAAGGCCAGGGTTACGAGCAGTACTTC
CSVEGQGYEQYF
>.|TRBV18|TRBJ1-1|.
TGTGCCAGCTCTCTCCGGGACACTGAAGCTTTCTTT
CASSLRDTEAFF
>.|TRBV6-6|TRBJ2-7|.
TGTGCCAGCAGTTACTCGAGGAGCGAGCAGTACTTC
CASSYSRSEQYF
>once|TRBV28|TRBJ1-1|TRBD1
TGTGCCAGCAGTTTAGGCGGAAACAGGGGAGTAGCTTTCTTT
CASSLGGNRGVAFF
>once|TRBV5-1|TRBJ2-1|TRBD2
TGCGCCAGCAGTAGACCGGGACTAGTCTACAATGAGCAGTTCTTC
CASSRPGLVYNEQFF
>once|TRBV13|TRBJ2-7|.
TGTGCCAGCAGCTTAGGGACCGACGCGGGGTCACGGTACTTC
CASSLGTDAGSRYF
>.|TRBV9|TRBJ2-1|TRBD2
TGTGCCAGCAGCCCCCCTAGCGGGAGTGCCTCCAATGAGCAGTTCTTC
CASSPPSGSASNEQFF
>.|TRBV18|TRBJ2-1|TRBD2
TGTGCCAGCTCACCCCTGAGGTTAGCGGGGAGAGAGCAACCGTCGGGCAATGAGCAGTTCTTC
CASSPLRLAGREQPSGNEQFF
>.|TRBV19|TRBJ2-7|TRBD2
TGTGCCAGTAGTGGGAGGGTTTGGAAGGACGAGCAGTACTTC
CASSGRVWKDEQYF
>.|TRBV19|TRBJ2-5|TRBD1
TGTGCCAGTAGTATCCTCTACAGGGGGGCCCAAGAGACCCAGTACTTC
CASSILYRGAQETQYF
>.|TRBV7-2|TRBJ2-3|TRBD2
TGTGCCAGCAGCTCCCTGGGGACTAGGACAGATACGCAGTATTTT
CASSSLGTRTDTQYF
>few|TRBV9|TRBJ2-5|TRBD1
TGTGCCAGCAGCTCATGGACAGGTCAAGGGGAGACCCAGTACTTC
CASSSWTGQGETQYF
>once|TRBV9|TRBJ2-1|TRBD2
TGTGCCAGCAGCCCTACGGGGGGGGTTTACAATGAGCAGTTCTTC
CASSPTGGVYNEQFF
>.|TRBV4-1|TRBJ2-3|.
TGCGCCAGCAGCCAAGATCCGGGAGTCACAGATACGCAGTATTTT
CASSQDPGVTDTQYF
>.|TRBV4-3|TRBJ1-1|.
TGCGCCAGCAGCCAAGTGACCCCGAGGGTGCAGAACACTGAAGCTTTCTTT
CASSQVTPRVQNTEAFF
>.|TRBV9|TRBJ2-3|TRBD2
TGTGCCAGCAGCCCCCGCAGGGAGCGGGAGAGGGCAGATACGCAGTATTTT
CASSPRRERERADTQYF
>.|TRBV5-1|TRBJ1-1|TRBD1
TGCGCCAGCAGCTTGAGGGGACAGCAGGAAGCTTTCTTT
CASSLRGQQEAFF
>.|TRBV2|TRBJ2-4|.
TGTGCCAGCAGCGCCACCTCAGGGGTAAAAAACATTCAGTACTTC
CASSATSGVKNIQYF
>.|TRBV5-1|TRBJ2-3|.
TGCGCCAGCAGCTTGGATCGAGATACGCAGTATTTT
CASSLDRDTQYF
>once|TRBV28|TRBJ2-3|.
TGTGCCAGCAGTTCTCAATGGACACTCAATACGCAGTATTTT
CASSSQWTLNTQYF
>.|TRBV5-4|TRBJ2-3|.
TGTGCCAGCAGCCGACAGGGAGGAAGCACAGATACGCAGTATTTT
CASSRQGGSTDTQYF
>.|TRBV5-1|TRBJ1-5|TRBD1
TGCGCCAGCAGCACGGGGACAGGGCTGGGAAATTTGGATCAGCCCCAGCATTTT
CASSTGTGLGNLDQPQHF
>.|TRBV7-9|TRBJ2-7|TRBD1
TGTGCCAGCAGCGTCGCCCTCATGGGGACAGGGAGCTCCTACGAGCAGTACTTC
CASSVALMGTGSSYEQYF
>once|TRBV6-5|TRBJ2-7|TRBD1
TGTGCCAGCAGCCTAGGACAGGGAACCGGGGAGCAGTACTTC
CASSLGQGTGEQYF
>.|TRBV6-5|TRBJ2-7|.
TGTGCCAGCAGTTACTTGAAGGGGCCTCACTACGAGCAGTACTTC
CASSYLKGPHYEQYF
>.|TRBV19|TRBJ2-7|TRBD2
TGTGCCAGTAAAGGGCTAGCGGGAGACGAGCAGTACTTC
CASKGLAGDEQYF
>.|TRBV19|TRBJ1-1|.
TGTGCCAGTAGGATGACAGAGAACACTGAAGCTTTCTTT
CASRMTENTEAFF
>once|TRBV19|TRBJ1-2|.
TGTGCCAGTAGTATAGTTTCGATGGGGGGTTCGCGCTACACCTTC
CASSIVSMGGSRYTF
>.|TRBV15|TRBJ2-1|TRBD1
TGTGCCACCAGCAGCAACAGGGGATACAATGAGCAGTTCTTC
CATSSNRGYNEQFF
>.|TRBV28|TRBJ1-2|.
TGTGCCAGCAGTTTTTCAACGTTCGGGGGAGGATCTATTGGCTACACCTTC
CASSFSTFGGGSIGYTF
>.|TRBV18|TRBJ1-2|.
TGTGCCAGCTCACCACGTCAGGGAACTAACTATGGCTACACCTTC
CASSPRQGTNYGYTF
>.|TRBV7-2|TRBJ2-5|TRBD2
TGTGCCAGCAGCTTAGTGGGGACTAGCGGAGCGGGGGAGACCCAGTACTTC
CASSLVGTSGAGETQYF
>.|TRBV5-6|TRBJ2-5|TRBD2
TGTGCCAGCAGCTCCGTTGAGGCGCGGGAGATGGTATGGGAAGAGACCCAGTACTTC
CASSSVEAREMVWEETQYF
>.|TRBV5-6|TRBJ1-2|.
TGTGCCAGCAGCTTGCTAGGCTCCTATGGCTACACCTTC
CASSLLGSYGYTF
>.|TRBV18|TRBJ2-7|.
TGTGCCAGCTCACGTTCGAGACTAGATCGTAGGTACGAGCAGTACTTC
CASSRSRLDRRYEQYF
>few|TRBV4-1|TRBJ2-7|.
TGCGCCAGCAGCCCTAGTAACTCCTACGAGCAGTACTTC
CASSPSNSYEQYF
>once|TRBV5-4|TRBJ1-1|TRBD1
TGTGCCAGCAGCTTGGGAGGACAGGGTGGCACTGAAGCTTTCTTT
CASSLGGQGGTEAFF
>once|TRBV6-5|TRBJ1-1|TRBD1
TGTGCCAGCAGATCAGGGGGTCTGAACACTGAAGCTTTCTTT
CASRSGGLNTEAFF
>.|TRBV10-2|TRBJ1-4|TRBD1
TGCGCCAGCAGTGGGACAGGGATGATCGGGACTAATGAAAAACTGTTTTTT
CASSGTGMIGTNEKLFF
>.|TRBV4-3|TRBJ2-1|TRBD2
TGCGCCAGCAGCCAAGCGAGACTAGCGGGAATGAGCGGAAATGAGCAGTTCTTC
CASSQARLAGMSGNEQFF
>once|TRBV27|TRBJ2-7|TRBD2
TGTGCCAGCAGTTTAGCGGGAGTGGGCTTCTACGAGCAGTACTTC
CASSLAGVGFYEQYF
>.|TRBV19|TRBJ1-1|.
TGTGCCAGTAGTATTCGGCGGGGTAACACTGAAGCTTTCTTT
CASSIRRGNTEAFF